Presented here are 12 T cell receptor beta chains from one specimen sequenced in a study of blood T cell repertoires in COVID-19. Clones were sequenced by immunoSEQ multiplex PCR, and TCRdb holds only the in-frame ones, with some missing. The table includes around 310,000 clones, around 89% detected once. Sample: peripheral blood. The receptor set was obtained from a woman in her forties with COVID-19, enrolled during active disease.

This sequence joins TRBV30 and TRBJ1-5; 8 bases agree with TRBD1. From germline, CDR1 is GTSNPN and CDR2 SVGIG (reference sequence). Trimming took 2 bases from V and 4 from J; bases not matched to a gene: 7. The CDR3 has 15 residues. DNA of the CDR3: TGTGCCTGGAGTCGAGGGACAGGCTTTAATCAGCCCCAGCATTTT. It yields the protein CAWSRGTGFNQPQHF.

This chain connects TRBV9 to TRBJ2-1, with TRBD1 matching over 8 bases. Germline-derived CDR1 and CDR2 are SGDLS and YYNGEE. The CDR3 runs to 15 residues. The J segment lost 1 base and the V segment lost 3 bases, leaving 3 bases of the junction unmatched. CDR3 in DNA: TGTGCCAGCAGCGCGACAGGGGATTCCTACAATGAGCAGTTCTTC. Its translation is CASSATGDSYNEQFF.

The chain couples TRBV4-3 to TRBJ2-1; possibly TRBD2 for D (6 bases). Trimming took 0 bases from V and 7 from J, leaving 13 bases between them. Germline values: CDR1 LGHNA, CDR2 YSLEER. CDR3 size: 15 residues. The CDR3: CASSQDHGGPNEQFF. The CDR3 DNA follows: TGCGCCAGCAGCCAAGATCACGGGGGTCCTAATGAGCAGTTCTTC.

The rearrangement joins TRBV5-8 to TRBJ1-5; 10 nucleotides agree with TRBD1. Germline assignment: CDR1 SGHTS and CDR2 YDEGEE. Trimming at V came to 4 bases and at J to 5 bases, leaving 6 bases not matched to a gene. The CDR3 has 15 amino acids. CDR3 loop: CASSPKGTGDQPQHF. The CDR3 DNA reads TGTGCCAGCAGCCCGAAGGGGACAGGGGATCAGCCCCAGCATTTT.

The CDR3, as DNA: TGTGCCAGCAGTCCGGACAGGGGGCTCGAGTCTGGGGCCAACGTCCTGACTTTC. Translation: CASSPDRGLESGANVLTF. The V gene is TRBV28, the J gene TRBJ2-6; 11 nucleotides match TRBD1. V lost 5 bases, J lost 1 base, and 7 bases stayed unmatched. This CDR3 has 18 residues. Germline loops: CDR1 MDHEN, CDR2 SYDVKM.

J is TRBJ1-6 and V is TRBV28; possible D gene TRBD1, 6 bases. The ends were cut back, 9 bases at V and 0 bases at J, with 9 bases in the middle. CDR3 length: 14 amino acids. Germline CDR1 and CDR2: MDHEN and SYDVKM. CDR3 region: CASEDSSYNSPLHF. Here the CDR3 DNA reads TGTGCCAGTGAGGACAGCTCCTATAATTCACCCCTCCACTTT.

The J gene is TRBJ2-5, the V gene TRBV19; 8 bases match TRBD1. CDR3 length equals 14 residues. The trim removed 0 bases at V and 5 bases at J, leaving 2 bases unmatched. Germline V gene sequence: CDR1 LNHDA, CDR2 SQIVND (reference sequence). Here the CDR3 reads CASSIDRDRETQYF. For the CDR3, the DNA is TGTGCCAGTAGTATAGACCGGGACAGGGAGACCCAGTACTTC. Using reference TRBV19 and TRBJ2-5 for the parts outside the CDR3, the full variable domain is DGGITQSPKYLFRKEGQNVTLSCEQNLNHDAMYWYRQDPGQGLRLIYYSQIVNDFQKGDIAEGYSVSREKKESFPLTVTSAQKNPTAFYLCASSIDRDRETQYFGPGTRLLVL.

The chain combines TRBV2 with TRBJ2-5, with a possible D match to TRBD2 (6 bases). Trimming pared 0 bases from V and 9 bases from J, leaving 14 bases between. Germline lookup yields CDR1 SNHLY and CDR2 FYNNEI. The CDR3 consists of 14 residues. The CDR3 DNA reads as TGTGCCAGCAGTGAAGCTGGGGGGAGGAGAGCCCAGTACTTC. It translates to CASSEAGGRRAQYF.

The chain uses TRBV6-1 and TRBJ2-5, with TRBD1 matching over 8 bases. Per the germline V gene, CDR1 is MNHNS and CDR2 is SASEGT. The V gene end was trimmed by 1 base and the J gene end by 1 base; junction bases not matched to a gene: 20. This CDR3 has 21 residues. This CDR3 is CASSEDFVGRGPPFTQETQYF. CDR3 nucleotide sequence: TGTGCCAGCAGTGAAGATTTCGTCGGCAGGGGGCCACCGTTTACCCAAGAGACCCAGTACTTC.

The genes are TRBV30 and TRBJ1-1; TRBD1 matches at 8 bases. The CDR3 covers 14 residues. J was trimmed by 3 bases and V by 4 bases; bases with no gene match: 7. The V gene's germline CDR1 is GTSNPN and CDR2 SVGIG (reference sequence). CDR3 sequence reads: CAWKSGGVYTEAFF. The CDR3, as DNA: TGTGCCTGGAAATCAGGGGGCGTTTACACTGAAGCTTTCTTT. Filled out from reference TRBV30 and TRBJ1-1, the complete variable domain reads SQTIHQWPATLVQPVGSPLSLECTVEGTSNPNLYWYRQAAGRGLQLLFYSVGIGQISSEVPQNLSASRPQDRQFILSSKKLLLSDSGFYLCAWKSGGVYTEAFFGQGTRLTVV.

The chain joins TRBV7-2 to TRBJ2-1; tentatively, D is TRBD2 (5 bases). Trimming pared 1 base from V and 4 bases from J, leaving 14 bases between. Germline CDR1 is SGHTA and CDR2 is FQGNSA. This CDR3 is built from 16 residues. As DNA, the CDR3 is TGTGCCAGCAGCTTAGAATTTTGGGGAGCTTACAATGAGCAGTTCTTC. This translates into CASSLEFWGAYNEQFF.

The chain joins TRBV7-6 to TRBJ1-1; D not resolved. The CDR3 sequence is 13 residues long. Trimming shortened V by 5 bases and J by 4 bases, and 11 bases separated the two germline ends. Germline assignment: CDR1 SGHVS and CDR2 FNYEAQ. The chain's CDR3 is CASSPSSVTEAFF. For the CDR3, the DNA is TGTGCCAGCAGCCCTTCTTCCGTCACTGAAGCTTTCTTT.